This T cell receptor (beta chain) was captured by sequencing in a study of CD8 T cells in Susac syndrome. Germline V lookup: CDR1 MNHEY, CDR2 SVGAGI. V lost 5 bases, J lost 11 bases, and 19 bases lay in between. CDR3 length: 14 residues. Random hexamers primed reverse transcription of roughly 0.5 to 1 ug RNA. The amplification used immunoSEQ multiplex PCR on TCR beta CDR3; it spanned 54 Vbeta and 13 Jbeta. TCRdb ran MiXCR on the immunoSEQ multiplex PCR reads and lists one entry per CDR3 protein. The sample yields 140,000 to 150,000 distinct CDR3 sequences, 85% to 95% seen once. Sequencing of TCR beta was undertaken in CD8+ and CD4+ T cells derived from blood. TEMRA cells were enriched by FACS, and CD4+ and CD8+ T cells were negatively isolated.

The rearrangement uses TRBV6-5 and TRBJ1-5, with D possibly matching TRBD1 (6 bases). The source of this sequence is a human donor with multiple sclerosis. Sequencing input: CD4+ T cells from PBMCs. CDR3 nucleotide sequence: TGTGCCAGCAGTGACGGGAGGGGGTCTTCCGCCCAGCATTTT. It translates to CASSDGRGSSAQHF.